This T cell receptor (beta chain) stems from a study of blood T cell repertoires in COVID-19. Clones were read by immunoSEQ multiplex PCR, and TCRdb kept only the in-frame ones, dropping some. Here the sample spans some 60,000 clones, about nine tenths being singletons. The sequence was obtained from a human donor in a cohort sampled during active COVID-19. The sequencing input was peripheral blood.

This CDR3 reads CASSLTVSNEKLFF. The DNA of the CDR3 is TGTGCCAGCAGCCTAACAGTATCGAATGAAAAACTGTTTTTT. The rearrangement links TRBV3-1 (or the pseudogene TRBV3-2) to TRBJ1-4; unclear D gene. Germline-derived CDR1 and CDR2 are LGHDT and YNNKEL (reference sequence). The V and J ends lost 4 bases and 5 bases respectively, with 11 bases between them. CDR3 length: 14 amino acids.